Below are 28 T cell receptor beta chains sequenced from a single sample in a study of shared clonotypes between healthy human individuals (dated by TCRdb to 2019 to 2021). Libraries were built with the immunoSEQ multiplex PCR assay. TCRdb took this table from immuneACCESS and kept in-frame rearrangements with V and J called. Such tables lack part of the clones; where checked against another copy, unresolved V genes explain under half of the gap, and the rest is unexplained. The sample yields hundreds of thousands of clones; about four fifths were counted once. Under 15% of the sample lies in the top ten. Sequenced: PBMCs. These receptors were collected from a woman in her 40s in good health. Some clones in this sample may be carry-over from other donors' samples.

The J gene is TRBJ2-7, the V gene TRBV7-9, with 9 bases matching TRBD2. The germline gives CDR1 SEHNR, CDR2 FQNEAQ (reference sequence). V trimming: 6 bases; J trimming: 4 bases; junction bases outside the gene matches: 19. CDR3 length: 18 amino acids. The CDR3 coding sequence is TGTGCCAGCAGTGTAATTGCTAGCGGGGATGAGGATTTTTACGAGCAGTACTTC. Its translation is CASSVIASGDEDFYEQYF.

This chain links TRBV6-1 with TRBJ1-1; a weak D match, TRBD1 (5 bases). Germline lookup yields CDR1 MNHNS and CDR2 SASEGT. Trimming left V 0 bases short and J 8 bases short, with 10 bases between. CDR3 length: 13 residues. CDR3 nucleotides: TGTGCCAGCAGTGAAGCGCTGACAGACGAAGCTTTCTTT. This gives the protein CASSEALTDEAFF.

The chain recombines TRBV29-1 with TRBJ2-7; TRBD1 aligns across 7 bases. CDR3 length: 12 residues. CDR1 is SQVTM and CDR2 is ANQGSEA in the germline V gene. The V and J ends lost 4 bases and 0 bases, in that order; junction bases with no gene match: 0. The CDR3 sequence: CSVGDSSYEQYF. CDR3 DNA sequence: TGCAGCGTTGGGGACAGCTCCTACGAGCAGTACTTC.

The rearrangement links TRBV18 to TRBJ1-2; a possible D gene is TRBD1 (5 bases). The germline CDR1 and CDR2 sequences are KGHSH and LQKENI. This CDR3 region has 16 residues. V was cut by 2 bases and J by 6 bases, with 19 bases left in between. CDR3 bases: TGTGCCAGCTCACCAGCCTCCCGGGACCTCCTGAATGGCTACACCTTC. Amino acids: CASSPASRDLLNGYTF.

The V gene is TRBV5-1, the J gene TRBJ1-2; TRBD1 agrees at 7 bases. Germline V gene lookup returns CDR1 SGHRS and CDR2 YFSETQ. This CDR3 contains 13 residues. Trimming took 2 bases from V and 6 from J; bases not matched to a gene: 4. CDR3 nucleotide sequence: TGCGCCAGCAGCTTTCGACAGGGCGATGGCTACACCTTC. This translates into CASSFRQGDGYTF.

Ten or more counts support this clone. This specimen includes other DNA sequences encoding the same CDR3. The chain recombines TRBV4-3 with TRBJ1-2; TRBD1 agrees at 7 bases. The trim removed 0 bases at V and 8 bases at J, leaving 9 bases unmatched. Germline assignment: CDR1 LGHNA and CDR2 YSLEER. The CDR3 length is 15 residues. CDR3 bases: TGCGCCAGCAGCCAAGATGCCGAGGGGGCTTTGGGCTACACCTTC. Its protein product is CASSQDAEGALGYTF.

The rearrangement uses TRBV19 and TRBJ2-1, with 10 nucleotides matching TRBD2. The CDR3 consists of 17 residues. The trim removed 7 bases at V and 7 bases at J, leaving 16 bases unmatched. Germline V gene lookup returns CDR1 LNHDA and CDR2 SQIVND (reference sequence). The CDR3: CASNERMGLANRNEQFF. DNA of the CDR3: TGTGCCAGTAACGAAAGAATGGGACTAGCGAACAGAAATGAGCAGTTCTTC.

With regard to this clone: The germline gene is not matched at one end of the junction; a read error may be the cause. The genes are TRBV25-1 and TRBJ1-1; D unresolved. Germline assignment: CDR1 MGHDK and CDR2 SYGVNS. The CDR3 covers 11 residues. CDR3 region: CASSEEGSPHF. The DNA for the CDR3 is TGTGCCAGCAGTGAAGAGGGCAGCCCTCATTTT.

Regarding this clone: One end of the junction varies from germline; a read error may be responsible. This chain connects TRBV7-7 to TRBJ1-1; D gene unclear. The CDR3 runs 13 residues. The germline V gene encodes CDR1 SSHAT and CDR2 FNYEAQ (reference sequence). The CDR3 protein is CASSRTEGTEAFF. CDR3 nucleotides: TGTGCTAGCAGCCGGACGGAAGGCACTGAAGCTTTCTTT. The full variable domain, completed using reference TRBV7-7 and TRBJ1-1, is GAGVSQSPRYKVTKRGQDVTLRCDPISSHATLYWYQQALGQGPEFLTYFNYEAQPDKSGLPSDRFSAERPEGSISTLTIQRTEQRDSAMYRCASSRTEGTEAFFGQGTRLTVV.

The CDR3 DNA reads as TGTGCCAGCAGTTCGTGGTGGGAGCAGTTCTTC. Residues: CASSSWWEQFF. This chain uses TRBV6-1 with TRBJ2-1; D not resolved. The CDR3 covers 11 residues. Trimming cost V 5 bases and J 10 bases, with 9 bases left between them. Germline CDR1 MNHNS, CDR2 SASEGT.

This clone showed up just a few times. This chain connects TRBV19 to TRBJ1-5; no firm D call. V lost 5 bases and J lost 7, with 9 bases in between. Germline V lookup: CDR1 LNHDA, CDR2 SQIVND (reference sequence). The CDR3 has 12 residues. CDR3 DNA: TGTGCCAGTAGTGTAATCCGGCAGCCCCAGCATTTT. It yields the protein CASSVIRQPQHF.

This clone was recorded a few times. This chain uses TRBV5-1 with TRBJ2-5, with TRBD1 matching 12 bases. CDR1 and CDR2 from the germline V gene are SGHRS and YFSETQ. This CDR3 is 17 amino acids long. The V segment lost 4 bases and the J segment 4 bases; nucleotides outside the gene matches: 11. The CDR3: CASSPTRGQGARETQYF. The CDR3 bases are TGCGCCAGCAGCCCCACCCGGGGACAGGGGGCGCGAGAGACCCAGTACTTC.

For this clone: Other DNA sequences in this specimen translate into the identical CDR3. This chain joins TRBV9 and TRBJ2-7, with 9 bases aligning to TRBD1. This CDR3 spans 14 amino acids. J was trimmed by 1 base and V by 5 bases; bases with no gene match: 4. CDR1 is SGDLS and CDR2 is YYNGEE in the germline V gene. Here the CDR3 reads CASSKGQGSYEQYF. CDR3 bases: TGTGCCAGCAGTAAGGGACAGGGTTCCTACGAGCAGTACTTC.

This clone was observed a handful of times. V and J are TRBV27 and TRBJ2-6, with D perhaps given as TRBD1 or TRBD2 (5 bases each). With 3 bases removed from V and 0 bases from J, the gap between germline ends came to 9 bases. Germline V lookup: CDR1 MNHEY, CDR2 SMNVEV (reference sequence). There are 16 residues in the CDR3. For the CDR3, the DNA is TGTGCCAGCAGTTTCGGGACGACCTCTGGGGCCAACGTCCTGACTTTC. Residues: CASSFGTTSGANVLTF.

About this clone: This is likely an artifact of a read error, given a far larger clone one base away. Distinct nucleotide sequences in the sample also encode this CDR3. The V and J genes are TRBV11-2 and TRBJ2-2, with D possibly TRBD1 on 5 matching bases. The CDR3 runs to 16 residues. Germline values: CDR1 SGHAT, CDR2 FQNNGV. The ends were cut back, 3 bases at V and 3 bases at J, with 14 bases in the middle. DNA of the CDR3: TGTGCCAGCAGCTTGAACCCAGGCAGGGACACCGGGGAGCTGTTTTTT. Encoded protein: CASSLNPGRDTGELFF.

The rearrangement joins TRBV30 to TRBJ2-3, with 11 bases fitting TRBD2. CDR3 length equals 15 residues. The V gene end was trimmed by 0 bases and the J gene end by 5 bases; junction bases not matched to a gene: 4. CDR1 GTSNPN and CDR2 SVGIG come from the germline V gene (reference sequence). CDR3 sequence (DNA): TGTGCCTGGAGTGTAGGTCTAGCGGGGGGAGATACGCAGTATTTT. Protein product: CAWSVGLAGGDTQYF.

This chain connects TRBV1 to TRBJ2-7. TRBV1 constitutes a pseudogene. This CDR3 is 17 amino acids long. CDR3 protein: CTSSQELGRARSYEQYF. The DNA of the CDR3 is TGCACCAGCAGCCAAGAACTTGGACGGGCCCGCTCCTACGAGCAGTACTTC.

The CDR3 coding sequence is TGCGCCAGCAGCTTGGGGGGAACCTCCTACAATGAGCAGTTCTTC. It translates to CASSLGGTSYNEQFF. The rearrangement joins TRBV5-1 to TRBJ2-1; D is unclear. Germline CDR1 reads SGHRS; CDR2 reads YFSETQ. The CDR3 runs to 15 residues. V was trimmed by 0 bases and J by 0 bases, leaving 7 bases between them.

This sequence joins TRBV6-1 and TRBJ1-5; TRBD1 might be the D (5 bases). Germline CDR1 and CDR2: MNHNS and SASEGT. V lost 5 bases to trimming and J lost 9 bases, with 11 bases between them. This CDR3 has 12 residues. The CDR3 reads CASSYPQGPQHF. CDR3 sequence (DNA): TGTGCCAGCAGTTATCCCCAGGGGCCCCAGCATTTT.

This clone appeared a few times. It differs at one base from a far larger clone, so likely a read error. The V gene is TRBV29-1, the J gene TRBJ1-2; D gene unclear. Trimming took off 7 bases at V and 2 bases at J, with 8 bases between the two ends. The CDR3 covers 11 residues. The germline CDR1 and CDR2 sequences are SQVTM and ANQGSEA. CDR3 sequence: CSGSSNYGYTF. The DNA for the CDR3 is TGCAGCGGGTCCTCAAACTATGGCTACACCTTC.

V and J are TRBV2 and TRBJ2-2, with 8 bases lining up with TRBD1. Germline values: CDR1 SNHLY, CDR2 FYNNEI. J gave up 3 bases and V 5 bases, and 5 bases lay outside the gene matches. CDR3 length: 15 amino acids. CDR3 in amino acids: CASSKTGADTGELFF. CDR3 nucleotide sequence: TGTGCCAGCAGTAAGACAGGGGCGGACACCGGGGAGCTGTTTTTT.

The chain employs TRBV28 and TRBJ2-3; 7 nucleotides line up with TRBD2. Germline V CDR1 and CDR2: MDHEN, SYDVKM. The CDR3 loop spans 17 amino acids. The V gene end was trimmed by 2 bases and the J gene end by 5 bases; junction bases not matched to a gene: 13. The CDR3 sequence: CASSLTVGAGAEDTQYF. The CDR3 nucleotides are TGTGCCAGCAGTTTAACTGTGGGTGCGGGAGCTGAAGATACGCAGTATTTT.

The chain employs TRBV5-1 and TRBJ1-1; D is perhaps TRBD1 (6 bases). The V end lost 0 bases, the J end lost 1 base, and 22 bases lay between the germline ends. The CDR3 runs 19 residues. CDR1 is SGHRS, CDR2 YFSETQ, per germline. The CDR3, as DNA: TGCGCCAGCAGCTTGGCCCCCCCCGACAGGACCCATCGGAACACTGAAGCTTTCTTT. Protein product: CASSLAPPDRTHRNTEAFF.

This chain joins TRBV5-1 and TRBJ2-3; D assignment may be TRBD1 or TRBD2 (5 bases each). Germline V gene lookup returns CDR1 SGHRS and CDR2 YFSETQ. V gave up 3 bases and J gave up 2 bases, with 10 bases separating them. The CDR3 sequence is 14 residues long. Written as DNA, the CDR3 is TGCGCCAGCAGCTCGAGGGGAACCACAGATACGCAGTATTTT. Translation: CASSSRGTTDTQYF.

This chain uses TRBV5-1 with TRBJ2-5, with D tentatively TRBD2 (5 bases). The germline gives CDR1 SGHRS, CDR2 YFSETQ. The CDR3 covers 14 residues. V was trimmed by 2 bases and J by 11 bases, leaving 19 bases between them. Written as DNA, the CDR3 is TGCGCCAGCAGCTTTAACCGGGGATCGGAGGAGCAGTACTTC. Its protein product is CASSFNRGSEEQYF.

The V gene is TRBV27, the J gene TRBJ2-1; D possibly corresponds to TRBD1 (6 bases). The CDR3 runs to 13 residues. CDR1 MNHEY and CDR2 SMNVEV come from the germline V gene (reference sequence). Trimming pared 5 bases from V and 6 bases from J, leaving 11 bases between. The CDR3 loop reads CASSLTGRNEQFF. The CDR3 region has the DNA TGTGCCAGCAGTCTTACAGGGCGCAATGAGCAGTTCTTC.

The chain couples TRBV7-8 to TRBJ2-1, with D possibly being TRBD1 or TRBD2 (5 bases each). The V end lost 5 bases, the J end lost 10 bases, and 27 bases lay between the germline ends. The CDR3 sequence is 17 residues long. The germline CDR1 and CDR2 sequences are SGHVS and FQNEAQ. The CDR3 nucleotides are TGTGCCAGCAGCCCGCGAGGGGAAGCCCCTCCTGGCGGGGAGCAGTTCTTC. Protein: CASSPRGEAPPGGEQFF.

This chain connects TRBV10-3 to TRBJ2-7; 9 bases are a match to TRBD1. The germline CDR1 and CDR2 sequences are ENHRY and SYGVKD. Trimming at V came to 6 bases and at J to 4 bases, leaving 7 bases not matched to a gene. The CDR3 runs 14 residues. The CDR3 protein is CAIRGDRGVYEQYF. The CDR3 coding sequence is TGTGCCATCAGAGGTGACAGGGGGGTGTACGAGCAGTACTTC.